A single T cell receptor (beta chain) is shown here with its context. These data belong to a study of T cells in Graves' hyperthyroidism and ophthalmopathy. Study context: Peripheral blood samples were taken at initial diagnosis, prior to any treatment.

Each ophthalmopathy patient scored at least 3 on the Clinical Activity Score and at least 4 on NOSPECS grade, with duration under 3 months. Pregnant or lactating patients were excluded, as were those with uncontrolled infection or other autoimmune disease. The CDR3 runs to 14 residues. The V gene end was trimmed by 8 bases and the J gene end by 5 bases; junction bases not matched to a gene: 5. Germline lookup yields CDR1 KGHDR and CDR2 SFDVKD. The source material, RNA transcripts, was used to amplify TCR beta CDR3 regions. Carried out on the TCR CDR3, a first-round RT-PCR used the HTBI primer set. TCRdb reprocessed the multiplex PCR reads with MiXCR, giving one entry per CDR3 protein. The profile covers some 370,000 distinct CDR3 sequences, with about 14% appearing a single time and 28% taken by the ten largest.

The chain employs TRBV24-1 and TRBJ2-1; 10 nucleotides agree with TRBD2. This sequence was found in a man aged 45-65 years with Graves' ophthalmopathy. The sequenced sample consisted of blood. The CDR3 loop is CATNGLAVDNEQFF. CDR3 bases: TGTGCCACCAACGGACTAGCGGTTGACAATGAGCAGTTCTTC.